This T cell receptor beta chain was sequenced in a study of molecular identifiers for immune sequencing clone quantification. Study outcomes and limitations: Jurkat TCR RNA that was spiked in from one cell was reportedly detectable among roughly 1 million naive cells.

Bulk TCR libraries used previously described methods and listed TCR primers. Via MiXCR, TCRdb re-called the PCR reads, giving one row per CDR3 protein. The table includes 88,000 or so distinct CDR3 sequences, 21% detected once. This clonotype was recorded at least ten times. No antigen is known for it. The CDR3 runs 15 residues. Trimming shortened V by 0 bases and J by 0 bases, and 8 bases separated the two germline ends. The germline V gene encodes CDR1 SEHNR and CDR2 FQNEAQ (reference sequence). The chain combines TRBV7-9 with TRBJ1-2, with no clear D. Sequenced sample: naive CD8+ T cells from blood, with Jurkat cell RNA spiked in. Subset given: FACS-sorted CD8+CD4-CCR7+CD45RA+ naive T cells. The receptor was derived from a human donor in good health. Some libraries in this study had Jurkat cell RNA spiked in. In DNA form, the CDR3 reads TGTGCCAGCAGCTTAGCGGCGGCAGCTAACTATGGCTACACCTTC. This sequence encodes CASSLAAAANYGYTF.